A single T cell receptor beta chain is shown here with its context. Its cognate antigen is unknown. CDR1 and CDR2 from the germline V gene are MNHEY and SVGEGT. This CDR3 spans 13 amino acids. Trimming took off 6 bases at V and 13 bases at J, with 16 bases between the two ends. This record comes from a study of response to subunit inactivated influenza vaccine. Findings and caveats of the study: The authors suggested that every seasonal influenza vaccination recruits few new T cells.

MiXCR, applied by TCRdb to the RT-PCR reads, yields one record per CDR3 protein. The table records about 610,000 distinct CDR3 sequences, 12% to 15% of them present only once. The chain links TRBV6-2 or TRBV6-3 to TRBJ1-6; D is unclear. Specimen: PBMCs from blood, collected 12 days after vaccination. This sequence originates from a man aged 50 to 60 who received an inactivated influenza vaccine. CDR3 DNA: TGTGCCAGCAGAGACGGAAGCGCAGTCCCCCTCCACTTT. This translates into CASRDGSAVPLHF.